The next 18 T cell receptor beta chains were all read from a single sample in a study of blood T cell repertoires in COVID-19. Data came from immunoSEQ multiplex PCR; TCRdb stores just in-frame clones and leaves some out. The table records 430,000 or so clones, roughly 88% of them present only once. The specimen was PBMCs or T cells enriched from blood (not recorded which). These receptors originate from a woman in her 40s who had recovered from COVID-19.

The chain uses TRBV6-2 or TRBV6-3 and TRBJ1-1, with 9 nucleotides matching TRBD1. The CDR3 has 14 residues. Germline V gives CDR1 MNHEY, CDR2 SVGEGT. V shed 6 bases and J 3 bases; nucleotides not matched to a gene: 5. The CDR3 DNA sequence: TGTGCCAGCAGCTCACAGGGGGCGTACACTGAAGCTTTCTTT. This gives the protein CASSSQGAYTEAFF.

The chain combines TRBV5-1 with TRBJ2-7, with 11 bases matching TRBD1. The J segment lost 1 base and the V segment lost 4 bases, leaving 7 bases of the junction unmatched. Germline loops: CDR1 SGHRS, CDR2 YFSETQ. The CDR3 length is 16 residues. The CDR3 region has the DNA TGCGCCAGCAGCCCGTACGGACAGGGGGCATCCTACGAGCAGTACTTC. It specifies CASSPYGQGASYEQYF.

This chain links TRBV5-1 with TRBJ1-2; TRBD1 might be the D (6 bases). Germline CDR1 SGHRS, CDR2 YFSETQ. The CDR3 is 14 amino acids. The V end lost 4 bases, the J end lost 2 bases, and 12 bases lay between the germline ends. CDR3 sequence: CASSPDRSNYGYTF. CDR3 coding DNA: TGCGCCAGCAGCCCGGACAGATCGAACTATGGCTACACCTTC.

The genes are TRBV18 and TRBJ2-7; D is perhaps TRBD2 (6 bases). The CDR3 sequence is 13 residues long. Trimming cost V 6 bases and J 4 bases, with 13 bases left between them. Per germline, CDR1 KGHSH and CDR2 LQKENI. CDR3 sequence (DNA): TGTGCCAGCTCGCAGGGAGGCCTATACGAGCAGTACTTC. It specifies CASSQGGLYEQYF. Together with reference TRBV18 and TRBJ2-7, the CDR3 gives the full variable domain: NAGVMQNPRHLVRRRGQEARLRCSPMKGHSHVYWYRQLPEEGLKFMVYLQKENIIDESGMPKERFSAEFPKEGPSILRIQQVVRGDSAAYFCASSQGGLYEQYFGPGTRLTVT.

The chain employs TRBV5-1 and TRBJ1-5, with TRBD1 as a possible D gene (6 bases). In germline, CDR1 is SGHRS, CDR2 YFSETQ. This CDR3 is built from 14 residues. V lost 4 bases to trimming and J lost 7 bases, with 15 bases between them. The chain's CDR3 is CASSEDSYQQPQHF. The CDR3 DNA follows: TGCGCCAGCAGCGAGGACAGTTACCAGCAGCCCCAGCATTTT.

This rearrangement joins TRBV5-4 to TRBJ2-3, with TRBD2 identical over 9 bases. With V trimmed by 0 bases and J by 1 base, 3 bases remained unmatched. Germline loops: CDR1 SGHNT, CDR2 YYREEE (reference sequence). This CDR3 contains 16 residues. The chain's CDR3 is CASSLEVAGGTDTQYF. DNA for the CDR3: TGTGCCAGCAGCTTGGAGGTAGCGGGGGGCACAGATACGCAGTATTTT.

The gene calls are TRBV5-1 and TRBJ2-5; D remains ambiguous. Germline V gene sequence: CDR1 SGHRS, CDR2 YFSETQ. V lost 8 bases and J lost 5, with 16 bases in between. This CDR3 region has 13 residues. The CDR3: CASRPLTSETQYF. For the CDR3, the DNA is TGCGCCAGTCGACCCTTGACAAGCGAGACCCAGTACTTC.

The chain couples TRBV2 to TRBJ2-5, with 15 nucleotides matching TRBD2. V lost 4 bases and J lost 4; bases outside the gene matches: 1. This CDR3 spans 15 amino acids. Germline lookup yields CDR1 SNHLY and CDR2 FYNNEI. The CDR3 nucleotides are TGTGCCAGCAGTGGGACTAGCGGGGGGGGAGAGACCCAGTACTTC. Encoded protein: CASSGTSGGGETQYF.

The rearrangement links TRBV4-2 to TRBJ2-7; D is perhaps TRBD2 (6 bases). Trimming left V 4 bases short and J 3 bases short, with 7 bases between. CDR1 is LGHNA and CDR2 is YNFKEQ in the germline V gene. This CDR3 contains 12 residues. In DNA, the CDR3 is TGTGCCAGCAGCCGGGACTTCTACGAGCAGTACTTC. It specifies CASSRDFYEQYF.

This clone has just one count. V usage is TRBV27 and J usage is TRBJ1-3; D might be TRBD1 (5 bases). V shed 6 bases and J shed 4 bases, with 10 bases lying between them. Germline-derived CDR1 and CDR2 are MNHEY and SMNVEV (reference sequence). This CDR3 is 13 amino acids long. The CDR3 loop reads CASRQGGGNTIYF. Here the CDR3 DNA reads TGTGCCAGCAGGCAGGGTGGAGGAAACACCATATATTTT.

The CDR3 loop is CASSPGETQYF. DNA of the CDR3: TGTGCCAGCAGCCCGGGGGAGACCCAGTACTTC. J is TRBJ2-5 and V is TRBV11-2; TRBD2 is a possible D gene (5 bases). V was trimmed by 5 bases and J by 5 bases, leaving 6 bases between them. From germline, CDR1 is SGHAT and CDR2 FQNNGV. CDR3 size: 11 residues.

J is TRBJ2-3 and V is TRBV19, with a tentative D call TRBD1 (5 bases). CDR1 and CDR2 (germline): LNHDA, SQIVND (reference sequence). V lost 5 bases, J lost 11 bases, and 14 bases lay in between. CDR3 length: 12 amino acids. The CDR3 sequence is CASSYERQKQYF. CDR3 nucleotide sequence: TGTGCCAGTAGTTACGAGAGACAGAAGCAGTATTTT.

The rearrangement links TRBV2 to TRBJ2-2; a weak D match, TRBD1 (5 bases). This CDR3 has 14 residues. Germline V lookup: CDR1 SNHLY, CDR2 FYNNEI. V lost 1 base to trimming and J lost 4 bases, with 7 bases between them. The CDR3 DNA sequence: TGTGCCAGCAGTGAAGAGACAGCCACCGGGGAGCTGTTTTTT. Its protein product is CASSEETATGELFF.

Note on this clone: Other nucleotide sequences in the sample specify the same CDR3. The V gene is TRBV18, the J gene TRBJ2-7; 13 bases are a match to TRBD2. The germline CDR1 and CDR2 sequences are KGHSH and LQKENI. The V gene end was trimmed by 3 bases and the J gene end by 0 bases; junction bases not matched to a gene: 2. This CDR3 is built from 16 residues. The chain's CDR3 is CASSPGLAGVSYEQYF. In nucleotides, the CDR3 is TGTGCCAGCTCACCTGGACTAGCGGGAGTCTCCTACGAGCAGTACTTC.

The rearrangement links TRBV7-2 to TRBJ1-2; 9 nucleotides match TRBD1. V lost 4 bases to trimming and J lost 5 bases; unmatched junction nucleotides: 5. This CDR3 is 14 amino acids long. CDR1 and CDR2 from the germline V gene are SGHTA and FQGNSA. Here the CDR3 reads CASSYRDRVYGYTF. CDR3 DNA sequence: TGTGCCAGCAGCTACCGGGACAGGGTGTATGGCTACACCTTC.

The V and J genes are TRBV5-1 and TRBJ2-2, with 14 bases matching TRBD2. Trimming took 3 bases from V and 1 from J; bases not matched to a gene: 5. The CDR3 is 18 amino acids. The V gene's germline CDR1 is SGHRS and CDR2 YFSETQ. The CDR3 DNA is TGCGCCAGCAGCTGGGGACTAGCGGGAGTCGGGAACACCGGGGAGCTGTTTTTT. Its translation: CASSWGLAGVGNTGELFF.

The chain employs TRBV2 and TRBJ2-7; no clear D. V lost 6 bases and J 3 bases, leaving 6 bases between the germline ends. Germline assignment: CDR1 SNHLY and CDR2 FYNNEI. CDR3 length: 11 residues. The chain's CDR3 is CASRNYYEQYF. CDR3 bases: TGTGCCAGCAGGAACTACTACGAGCAGTACTTC. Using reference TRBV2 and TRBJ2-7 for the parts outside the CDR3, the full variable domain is EPEVTQTPSHQVTQMGQEVILRCVPISNHLYFYWYRQILGQKVEFLVSFYNNEISEKSEIFDDQFSVERPDGSNFTLKIRSTKLEDSAMYFCASRNYYEQYFGPGTRLTVT.

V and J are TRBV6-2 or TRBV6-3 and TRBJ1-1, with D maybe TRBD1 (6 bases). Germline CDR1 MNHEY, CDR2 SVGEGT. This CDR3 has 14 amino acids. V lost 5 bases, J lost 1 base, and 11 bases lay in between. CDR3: CASSLPQGNTEAFF. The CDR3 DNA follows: TGTGCCAGCAGTCTCCCACAGGGGAACACTGAAGCTTTCTTT.